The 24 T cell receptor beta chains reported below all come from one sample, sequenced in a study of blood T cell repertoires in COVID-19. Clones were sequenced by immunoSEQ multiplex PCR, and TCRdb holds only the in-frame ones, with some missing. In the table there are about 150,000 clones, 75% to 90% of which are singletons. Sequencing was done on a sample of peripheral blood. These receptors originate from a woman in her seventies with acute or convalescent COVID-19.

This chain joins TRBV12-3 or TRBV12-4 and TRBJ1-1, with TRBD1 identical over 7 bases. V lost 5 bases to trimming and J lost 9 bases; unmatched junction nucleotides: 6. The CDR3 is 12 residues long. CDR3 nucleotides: TGTGCCAGCAGTGGTGGGGACAGACAAGCTTTCTTT. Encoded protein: CASSGGDRQAFF.

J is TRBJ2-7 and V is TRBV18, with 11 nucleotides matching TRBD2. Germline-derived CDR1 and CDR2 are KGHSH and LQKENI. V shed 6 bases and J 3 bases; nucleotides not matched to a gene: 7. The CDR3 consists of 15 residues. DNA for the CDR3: TGTGCCAGCTCCCAACTAGCGGGGGAACGCTACGAGCAGTACGTC. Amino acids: CASSQLAGERYEQYV.

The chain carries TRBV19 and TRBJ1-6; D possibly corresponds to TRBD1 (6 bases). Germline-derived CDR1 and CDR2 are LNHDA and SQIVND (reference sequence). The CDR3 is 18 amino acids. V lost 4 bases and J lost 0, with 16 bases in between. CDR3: CASSSAGTGSSYNSPLHF. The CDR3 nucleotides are TGTGCCAGTAGTAGTGCCGGAACAGGGAGCTCCTATAATTCACCCCTCCACTTT.

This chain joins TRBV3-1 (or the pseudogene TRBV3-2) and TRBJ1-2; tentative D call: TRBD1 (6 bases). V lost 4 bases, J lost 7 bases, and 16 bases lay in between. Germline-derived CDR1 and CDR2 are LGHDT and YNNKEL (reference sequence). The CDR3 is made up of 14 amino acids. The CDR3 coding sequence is TGTGCCAGCAGCCCCTTCCCGGGGGGGGCTGGCTACACCTTC. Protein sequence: CASSPFPGGAGYTF.

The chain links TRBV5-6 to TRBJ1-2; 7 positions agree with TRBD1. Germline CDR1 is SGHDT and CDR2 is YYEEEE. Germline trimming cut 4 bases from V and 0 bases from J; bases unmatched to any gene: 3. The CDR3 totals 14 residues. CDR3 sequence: CASSPGGSNYGYTF. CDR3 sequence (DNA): TGTGCCAGCAGCCCAGGGGGATCTAACTATGGCTACACCTTC.

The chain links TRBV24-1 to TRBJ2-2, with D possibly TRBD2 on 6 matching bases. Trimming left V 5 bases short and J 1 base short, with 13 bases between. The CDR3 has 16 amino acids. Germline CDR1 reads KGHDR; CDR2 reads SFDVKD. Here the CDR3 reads CATSAGGVGNTGELFF. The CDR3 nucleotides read TGTGCCACCAGTGCCGGGGGTGTGGGGAACACCGGGGAGCTGTTTTTT.

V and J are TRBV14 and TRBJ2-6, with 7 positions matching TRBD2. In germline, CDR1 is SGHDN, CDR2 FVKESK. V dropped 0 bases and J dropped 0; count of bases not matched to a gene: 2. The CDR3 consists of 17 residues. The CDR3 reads CASSQEWGGSGANVLTF. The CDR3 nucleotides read TGTGCCAGCAGCCAAGAGTGGGGGGGCTCTGGGGCCAACGTCCTGACTTTC. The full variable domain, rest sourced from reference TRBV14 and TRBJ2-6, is EAGVTQFPSHSVIEKGQTVTLRCDPISGHDNLYWYRRVMGKEIKFLLHFVKESKQDESGMPNNRFLAERTGGTYSTLKVQPAELEDSGVYFCASSQEWGGSGANVLTFGAGSRLTVL.

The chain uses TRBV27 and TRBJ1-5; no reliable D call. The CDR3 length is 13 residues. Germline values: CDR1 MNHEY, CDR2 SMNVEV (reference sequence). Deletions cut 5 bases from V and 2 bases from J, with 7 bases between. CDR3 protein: CASSPNGNQPQHF. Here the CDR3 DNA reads TGTGCCAGCAGTCCAAATGGCAATCAGCCCCAGCATTTT.

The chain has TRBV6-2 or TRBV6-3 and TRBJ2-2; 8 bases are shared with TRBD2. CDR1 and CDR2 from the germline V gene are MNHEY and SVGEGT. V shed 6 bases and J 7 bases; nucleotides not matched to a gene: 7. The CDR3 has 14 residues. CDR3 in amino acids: CASSSGLEVGELFF. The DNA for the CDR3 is TGTGCCAGCAGCTCGGGACTAGAGGTCGGGGAGCTGTTTTTT.

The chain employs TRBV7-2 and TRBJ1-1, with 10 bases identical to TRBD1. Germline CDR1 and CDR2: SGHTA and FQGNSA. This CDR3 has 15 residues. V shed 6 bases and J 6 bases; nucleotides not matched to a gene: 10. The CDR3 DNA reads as TGTGCCAGCAGACGGACAGGGGGTGTTTTGGCTGAAGCTTTCTTT. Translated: CASRRTGGVLAEAFF.

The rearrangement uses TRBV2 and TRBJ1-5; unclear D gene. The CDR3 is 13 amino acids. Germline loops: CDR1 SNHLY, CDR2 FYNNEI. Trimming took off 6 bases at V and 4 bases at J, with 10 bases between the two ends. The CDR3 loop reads CASRANRNQPQHF. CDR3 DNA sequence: TGTGCCAGCAGAGCCAACCGGAATCAGCCCCAGCATTTT. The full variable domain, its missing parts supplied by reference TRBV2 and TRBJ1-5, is EPEVTQTPSHQVTQMGQEVILRCVPISNHLYFYWYRQILGQKVEFLVSFYNNEISEKSEIFDDQFSVERPDGSNFTLKIRSTKLEDSAMYFCASRANRNQPQHFGDGTRLSIL.

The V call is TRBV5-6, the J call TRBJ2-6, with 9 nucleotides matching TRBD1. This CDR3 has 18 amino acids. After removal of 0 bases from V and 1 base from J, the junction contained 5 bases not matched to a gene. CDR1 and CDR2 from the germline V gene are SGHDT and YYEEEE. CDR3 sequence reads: CASSLGQGVASGANVLTF. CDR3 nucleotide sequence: TGTGCCAGCAGCTTGGGACAGGGGGTAGCGTCTGGGGCCAACGTCCTGACTTTC.

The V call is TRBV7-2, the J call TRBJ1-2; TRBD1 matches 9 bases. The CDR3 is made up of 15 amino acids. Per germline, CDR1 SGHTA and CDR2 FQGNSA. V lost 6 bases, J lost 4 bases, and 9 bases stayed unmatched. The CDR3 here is CASRRDRGVAYGYTF. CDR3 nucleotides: TGTGCCAGCAGGAGAGACAGGGGGGTCGCCTATGGCTACACCTTC.

The CDR3 bases are TGTGCCATCAGGGGACTGGTCACAGATACGCAGTATTTT. It is translated as CAIRGLVTDTQYF. J is TRBJ2-3 and V is TRBV10-3; weak D call: TRBD2 (6 bases). Trimming removed 6 bases at V and 2 bases at J, with 9 bases between. Per germline, CDR1 ENHRY and CDR2 SYGVKD. This CDR3 has 13 residues.

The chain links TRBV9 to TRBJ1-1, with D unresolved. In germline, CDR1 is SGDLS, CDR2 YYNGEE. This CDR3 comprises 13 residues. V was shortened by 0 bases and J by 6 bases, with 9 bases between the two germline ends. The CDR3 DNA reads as TGTGCCAGCAGCGTAGGCGTATTTTCTGAAGCTTTCTTT. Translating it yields CASSVGVFSEAFF.

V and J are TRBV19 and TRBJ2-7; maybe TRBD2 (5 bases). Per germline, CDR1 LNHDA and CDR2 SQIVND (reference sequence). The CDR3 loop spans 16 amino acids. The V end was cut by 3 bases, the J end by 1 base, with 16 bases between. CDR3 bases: TGTGCCAGTAGTATGGAAGGAGGCCAGAGGTCCTACGAGCAGTACGTC. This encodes CASSMEGGQRSYEQYV.

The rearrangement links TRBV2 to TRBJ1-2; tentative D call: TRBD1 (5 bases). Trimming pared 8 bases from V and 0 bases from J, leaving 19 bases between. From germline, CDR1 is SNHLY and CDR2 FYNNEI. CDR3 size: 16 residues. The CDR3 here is CASRTGQRLANYGYTF. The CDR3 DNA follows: TGTGCCAGCCGAACAGGCCAGAGGTTAGCTAACTATGGCTACACCTTC.

The CDR3 DNA follows: TGTGCCAGCAGTTACTCGTATTGGGGGGAGGGAGGCTACACCTTC. This gives the protein CASSYSYWGEGGYTF. The chain employs TRBV6-5 and TRBJ1-2, with D maybe TRBD1 (5 bases). V lost 0 bases, J lost 8 bases, and 16 bases lay in between. The CDR3 runs to 15 residues. Germline CDR1 is MNHEY and CDR2 is SVGAGI.

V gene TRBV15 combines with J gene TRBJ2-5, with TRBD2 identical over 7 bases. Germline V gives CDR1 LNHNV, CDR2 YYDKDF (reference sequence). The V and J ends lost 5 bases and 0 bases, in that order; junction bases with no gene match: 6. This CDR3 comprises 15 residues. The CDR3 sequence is CATSEGAGYQETQYF. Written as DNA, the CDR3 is TGTGCCACCAGCGAAGGAGCGGGGTACCAAGAGACCCAGTACTTC.

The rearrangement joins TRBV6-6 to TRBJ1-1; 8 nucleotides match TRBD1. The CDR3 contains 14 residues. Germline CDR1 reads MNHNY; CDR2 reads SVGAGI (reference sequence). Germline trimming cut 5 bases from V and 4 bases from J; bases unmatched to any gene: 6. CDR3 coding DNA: TGTGCCAGCAGTCGACAGGGGTTAGGCACTGAAGCTTTCTTT. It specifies CASSRQGLGTEAFF.

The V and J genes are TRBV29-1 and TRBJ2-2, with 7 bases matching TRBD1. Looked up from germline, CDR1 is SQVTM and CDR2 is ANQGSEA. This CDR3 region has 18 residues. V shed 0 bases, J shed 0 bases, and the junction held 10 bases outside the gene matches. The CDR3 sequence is CSVEDQQGQPANTGELFF. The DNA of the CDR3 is TGCAGCGTTGAAGATCAACAGGGACAGCCTGCGAACACCGGGGAGCTGTTTTTT.

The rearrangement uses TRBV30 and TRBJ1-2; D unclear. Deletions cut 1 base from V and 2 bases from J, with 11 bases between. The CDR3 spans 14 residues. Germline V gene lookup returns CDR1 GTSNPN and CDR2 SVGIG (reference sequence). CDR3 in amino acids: CAWSGRRGNYGYTF. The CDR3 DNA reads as TGTGCCTGGAGTGGGAGGCGAGGAAACTATGGCTACACCTTC.

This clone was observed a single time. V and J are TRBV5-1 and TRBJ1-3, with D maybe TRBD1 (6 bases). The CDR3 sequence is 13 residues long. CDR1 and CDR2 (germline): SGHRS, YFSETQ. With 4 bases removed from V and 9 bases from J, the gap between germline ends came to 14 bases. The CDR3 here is CASSRDTGGTIYF. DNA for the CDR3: TGCGCCAGCAGCAGGGACACCGGAGGCACCATATATTTT.

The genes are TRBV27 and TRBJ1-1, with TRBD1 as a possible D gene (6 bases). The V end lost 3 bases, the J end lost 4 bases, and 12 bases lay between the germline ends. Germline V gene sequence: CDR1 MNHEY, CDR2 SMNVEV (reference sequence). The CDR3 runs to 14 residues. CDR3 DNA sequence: TGTGCCAGCAGTTTTTCAGGGGTCGGCACTGAAGCTTTCTTT. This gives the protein CASSFSGVGTEAFF.